This is a list of T cell receptor beta chains from one sample in a study of T cells in Graves' hyperthyroidism and ophthalmopathy. TCRdb called the multiplex PCR reads again in MiXCR, with one record for every CDR3 protein. Among about 360,000 distinct CDR3 sequences listed, approximately 20% were seen once. Source material: blood. Receptors were obtained from a woman between 18 and 29 years old with Graves' hyperthyroidism. The CDR3 runs from the conserved cysteine through the conserved F or W. Not all rows give a size; the values are once, few, many and, for expanded clones, a class.

>TRBJ2-5|many|TRBV6-1
CASTLVPEETQYF
>TRBJ1-1|.|TRBV28
CASTFTADTEAFF
>TRBJ1-1|many|TRBV12-5
CASGLVGGETEAFF
>TRBJ1-2|few|TRBV6-5
CASSSRRDSSSYGYTF
>TRBJ1-2|many|TRBV12-3/TRBV12-4
CASSRTGDRGYTF
>TRBJ2-7|few|TRBV20-1
CSARVAGAAYEQYF
>TRBJ2-3|few|TRBV6-5
CASSYAYTDTQYF
>TRBJ1-1|.|TRBV7-9
CASSSDSLEAFF
>TRBJ2-7|many|TRBV11-2
CASSYSQEYEQYF
>TRBJ1-2|many|TRBV6-5
CASSYSKGEGYGYTF
>TRBJ1-3|.|TRBV7-2
CASSASKPAGNTIYF
>TRBJ2-5|many|TRBV5-6
CASSTEQKYFAETQYF
>TRBJ1-1|many|TRBV4-1
CASSPGSGDRAEAFF
>TRBJ2-7|.|TRBV7-8
CASSDGGSGEQYF
>TRBJ1-1|few|TRBV3-1
CASSKEGGRLHRRAFF
>TRBJ1-6|many|TRBV10-3
CAIGPPDQSPLHF
>TRBJ2-7|many|TRBV29-1
CSVEDLGAGTYEQYF
>TRBJ1-2|many|TRBV28
CASSLRPTGYTF
>TRBJ2-2|many|TRBV30
CAWSWQPRDRVTGELFF
>TRBJ2-4|many|TRBV30
CAWSPAGWGNSAKNIQYF
>TRBJ2-6|many|TRBV6-4
CASMALRQGLAGGPGANVLTF
>TRBJ1-2|many|TRBV2
CASVDRGDYGYTF
>TRBJ1-2|many|TRBV7-3
CASSNKGAVGYTF
>TRBJ1-3|many|TRBV6-1
CASGPSSGNTIYF
>TRBJ2-3|.|TRBV6-1
CASSEAGTRRDTQYF
>TRBJ2-7|.|TRBV11-2
CASSSISGQFAPYEQYF
>TRBJ1-5|many|TRBV6-1
CASSTSLLRFQPQHF
>TRBJ1-2|many|TRBV7-2
CASSLVRVGVDGYTF
>TRBJ1-1|many|TRBV7-3
CASSLAAHGGAFF
>TRBJ1-1|many|TRBV5-8
CASSPQGLTEAFF
>TRBJ2-5|many|TRBV9
CASSAYRGSETQYF
>TRBJ1-2|many|TRBV15
CATSSAGQVNYGYTF
>TRBJ1-1|many|TRBV15
CATSLTANTEAFF
>TRBJ2-4|many|TRBV6-5
CASSYSTGAKNIQYF
>TRBJ1-1|many|TRBV29-1
CSVGGGGTEAFF
>TRBJ1-1|many|TRBV6-1
CASSEMGRGLVAFF
>TRBJ2-5|many|TRBV7-3
CASSLRKLRGETQYF
>TRBJ1-1|many|TRBV18
CASSAYRGPSDTEAFF
>TRBJ1-5|.|TRBV20-1
CSASFMRNQPQHF
>TRBJ1-1|many|TRBV12-3/TRBV12-4
CASSDTGATEAFF
>TRBJ1-1|many|TRBV6-1
CASSVQGFSHTEAFF
>TRBJ2-4|few|TRBV3-1
CASSQVPPSAGDIQYF
>TRBJ1-2|many|TRBV19
CASSTPQGGGPFYGYTF
>TRBJ2-5|many|TRBV12-3/TRBV12-4
CASSWGGGQETQYF
>TRBJ2-1|.|TRBV6-1
CASSELAGGLHNEQFF
>TRBJ1-2|many|TRBV6-1
CASSPKQLWLNTF
>TRBJ1-1|many|TRBV12-3/TRBV12-4
CASSFSQGPLSEAFF
>TRBJ1-2|many|TRBV6-1
CASSERPNYGYTF